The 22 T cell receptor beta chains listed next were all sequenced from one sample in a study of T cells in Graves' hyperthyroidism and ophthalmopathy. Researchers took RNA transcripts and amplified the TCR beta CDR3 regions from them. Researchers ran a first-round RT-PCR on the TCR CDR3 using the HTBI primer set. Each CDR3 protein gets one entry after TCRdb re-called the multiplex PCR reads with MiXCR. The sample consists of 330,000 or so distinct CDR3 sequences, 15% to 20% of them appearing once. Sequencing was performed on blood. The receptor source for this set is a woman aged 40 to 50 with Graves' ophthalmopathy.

CDR3 in amino acids: CASSLRTGYDNQPQHF. The CDR3 DNA sequence: TGTGCCAGCAGTTTACGAACAGGGTACGACAATCAGCCCCAGCATTTT. This chain joins TRBV6-2 or TRBV6-3 and TRBJ1-5, with D perhaps TRBD1 (6 bases). The V gene's germline CDR1 is MNHEY and CDR2 SVGEGT. Trimming pared 4 bases from V and 3 bases from J, leaving 16 bases between. This CDR3 comprises 16 residues.

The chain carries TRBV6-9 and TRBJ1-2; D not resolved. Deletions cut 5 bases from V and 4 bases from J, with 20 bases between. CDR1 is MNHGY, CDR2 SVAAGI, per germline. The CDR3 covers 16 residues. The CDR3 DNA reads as TGTGCCAGCAGTCAGATGACCGACATAGGCTCCTATGGCTACACCTTC. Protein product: CASSQMTDIGSYGYTF.

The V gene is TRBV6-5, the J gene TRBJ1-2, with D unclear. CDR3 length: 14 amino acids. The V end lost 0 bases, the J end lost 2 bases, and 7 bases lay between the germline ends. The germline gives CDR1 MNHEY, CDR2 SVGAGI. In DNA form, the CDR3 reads TGTGCCAGCAGTTACTCTGTGGGCAACTATGGCTACACCTTC. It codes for CASSYSVGNYGYTF.

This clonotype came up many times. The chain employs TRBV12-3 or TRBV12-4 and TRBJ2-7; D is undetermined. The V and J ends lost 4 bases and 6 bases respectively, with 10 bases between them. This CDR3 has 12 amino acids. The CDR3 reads CASSSRVSEQYF. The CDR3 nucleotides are TGTGCCAGCAGTTCCAGAGTTAGCGAGCAGTACTTC.

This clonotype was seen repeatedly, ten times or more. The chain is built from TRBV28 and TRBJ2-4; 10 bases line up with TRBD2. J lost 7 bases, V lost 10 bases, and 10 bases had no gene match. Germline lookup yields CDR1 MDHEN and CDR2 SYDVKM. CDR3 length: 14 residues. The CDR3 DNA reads TGTGCCACCGCCCCTAGCGGGAGTATGAACATTCAGTACTTC. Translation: CATAPSGSMNIQYF. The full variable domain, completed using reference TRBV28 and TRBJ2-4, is DVKVTQSSRYLVKRTGEKVFLECVQDMDHENMFWYRQDPGLGLRLIYFSYDVKMKEKGDIPEGYSVSREKKERFSLILESASTNQTSMYLCATAPSGSMNIQYFGAGTRLSVL.

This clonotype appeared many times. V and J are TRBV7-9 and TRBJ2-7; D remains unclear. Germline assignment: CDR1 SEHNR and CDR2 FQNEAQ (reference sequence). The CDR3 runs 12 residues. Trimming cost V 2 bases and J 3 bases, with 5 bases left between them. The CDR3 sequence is CASSLKDYEQYF. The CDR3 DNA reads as TGTGCCAGCAGCTTAAAGGACTACGAGCAGTACTTC.

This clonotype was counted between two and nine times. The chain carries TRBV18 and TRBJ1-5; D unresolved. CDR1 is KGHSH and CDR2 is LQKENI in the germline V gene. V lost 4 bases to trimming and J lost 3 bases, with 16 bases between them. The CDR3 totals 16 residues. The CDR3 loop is CASSLTRGALNQPQHF. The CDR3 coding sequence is TGTGCCAGCTCACTGACTAGAGGTGCCCTCAATCAGCCCCAGCATTTT.

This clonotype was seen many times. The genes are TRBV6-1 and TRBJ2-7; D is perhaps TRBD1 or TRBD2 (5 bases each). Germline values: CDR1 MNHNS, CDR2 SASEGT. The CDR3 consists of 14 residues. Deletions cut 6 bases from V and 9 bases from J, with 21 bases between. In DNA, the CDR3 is TGTGCCAGCAGGGAACCGGGACCCAGGTTCGGGCAGTACTTC. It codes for CASREPGPRFGQYF.

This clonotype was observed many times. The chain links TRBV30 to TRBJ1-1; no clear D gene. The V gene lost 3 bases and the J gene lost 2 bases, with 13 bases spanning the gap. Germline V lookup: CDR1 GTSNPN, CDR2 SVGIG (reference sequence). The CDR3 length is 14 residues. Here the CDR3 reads CAWRGGTFNTEAFF. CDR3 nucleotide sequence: TGTGCCTGGAGAGGAGGCACGTTTAACACTGAAGCTTTCTTT.

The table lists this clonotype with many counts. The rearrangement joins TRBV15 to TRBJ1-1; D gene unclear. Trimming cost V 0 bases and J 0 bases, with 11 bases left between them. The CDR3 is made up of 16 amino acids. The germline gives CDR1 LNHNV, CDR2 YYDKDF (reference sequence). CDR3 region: CATSRDHRRVNTEAFF. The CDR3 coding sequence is TGTGCCACCAGCAGAGACCACCGGAGAGTGAACACTGAAGCTTTCTTT.

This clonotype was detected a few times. CDR3 sequence (DNA): TGTGCCTATCGGGAGTCGGGGAACACCGGGGAGCTGTTTTTT. Translation gives CAYRESGNTGELFF. The chain combines TRBV30 with TRBJ2-2, with a possible D match to TRBD2 (6 bases). Germline V gene lookup returns CDR1 GTSNPN and CDR2 SVGIG (reference sequence). V shed 7 bases and J shed 1 base, with 13 bases lying between them. The CDR3 sequence is 14 residues long.

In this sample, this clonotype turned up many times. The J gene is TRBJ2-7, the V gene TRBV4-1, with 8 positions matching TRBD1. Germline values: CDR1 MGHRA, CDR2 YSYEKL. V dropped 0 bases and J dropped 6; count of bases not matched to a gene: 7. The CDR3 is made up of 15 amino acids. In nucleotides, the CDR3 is TGCGCCAGCAGCCAAGACTCCGGACAGGGCCTCGAGCAGTACTTC. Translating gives CASSQDSGQGLEQYF.

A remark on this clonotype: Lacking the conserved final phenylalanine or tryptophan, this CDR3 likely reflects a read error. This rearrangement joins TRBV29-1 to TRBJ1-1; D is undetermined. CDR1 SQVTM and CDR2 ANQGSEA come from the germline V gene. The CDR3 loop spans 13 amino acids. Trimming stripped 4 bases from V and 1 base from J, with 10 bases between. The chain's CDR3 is CSVAWQPNTEAFS. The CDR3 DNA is TGCAGCGTTGCCTGGCAACCGAACACTGAAGCTTTCTCT.

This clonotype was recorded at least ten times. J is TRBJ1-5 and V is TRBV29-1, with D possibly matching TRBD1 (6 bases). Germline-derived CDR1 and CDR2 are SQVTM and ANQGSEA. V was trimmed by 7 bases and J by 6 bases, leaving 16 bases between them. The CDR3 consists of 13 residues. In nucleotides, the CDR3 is TGCAGCGCCAGCTCGGACAGACGTCAGCCCCAGCATTTT. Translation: CSASSDRRQPQHF.

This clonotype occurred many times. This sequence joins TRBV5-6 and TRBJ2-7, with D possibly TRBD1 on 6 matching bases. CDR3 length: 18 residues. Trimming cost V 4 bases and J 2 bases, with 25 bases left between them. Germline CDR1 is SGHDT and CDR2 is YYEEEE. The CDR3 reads CASSPTGPTGTRTYEQYF. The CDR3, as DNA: TGTGCCAGCAGCCCTACAGGGCCAACCGGGACACGCACCTACGAGCAGTACTTC.

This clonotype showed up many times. The CDR3 reads CASSQDRGSSGGYTF. Written as DNA, the CDR3 is TGCGCCAGCAGCCAAGACCGGGGTTCGAGCGGTGGCTACACCTTC. This chain links TRBV4-1 with TRBJ1-2; D is unclear. The CDR3 is made up of 15 amino acids. CDR1 and CDR2 from the germline V gene are MGHRA and YSYEKL. V lost 0 bases, J lost 7 bases, and 15 bases lay in between.

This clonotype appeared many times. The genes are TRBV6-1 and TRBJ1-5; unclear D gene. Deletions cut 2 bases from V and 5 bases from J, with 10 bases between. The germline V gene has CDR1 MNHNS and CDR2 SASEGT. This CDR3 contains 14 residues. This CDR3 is CASSESLAHQPQHF. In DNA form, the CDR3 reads TGTGCCAGCAGTGAATCCCTCGCACATCAGCCCCAGCATTTT.

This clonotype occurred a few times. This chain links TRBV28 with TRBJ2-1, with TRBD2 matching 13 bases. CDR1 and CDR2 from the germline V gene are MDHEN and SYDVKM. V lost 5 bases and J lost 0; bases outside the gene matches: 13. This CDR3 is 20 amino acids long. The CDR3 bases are TGTGCCAGCAGTGGACCCGGACTAGCGGGAGTCTCGAGCTCCTACAATGAGCAGTTCTTC. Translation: CASSGPGLAGVSSSYNEQFF.

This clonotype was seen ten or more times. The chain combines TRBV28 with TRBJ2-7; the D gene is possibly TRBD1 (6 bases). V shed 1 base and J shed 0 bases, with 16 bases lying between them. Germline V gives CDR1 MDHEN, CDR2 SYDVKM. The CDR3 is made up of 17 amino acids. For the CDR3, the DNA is TGTGCCAGCAGTTTATCGGAATGGACAGACCTCTCCTACGAGCAGTACTTC. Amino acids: CASSLSEWTDLSYEQYF.

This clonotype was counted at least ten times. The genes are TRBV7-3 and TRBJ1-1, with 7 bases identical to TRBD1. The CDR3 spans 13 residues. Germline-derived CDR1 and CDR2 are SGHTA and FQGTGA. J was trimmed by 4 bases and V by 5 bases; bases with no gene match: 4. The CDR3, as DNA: TGTGCCAGCAGCCATGACAGGGCCACTGAAGCTTTCTTT. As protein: CASSHDRATEAFF.

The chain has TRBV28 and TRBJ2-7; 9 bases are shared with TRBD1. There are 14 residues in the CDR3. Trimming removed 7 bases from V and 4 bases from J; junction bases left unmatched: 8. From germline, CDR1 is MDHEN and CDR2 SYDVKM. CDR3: CASTTRDRVYEQYF. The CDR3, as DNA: TGTGCCAGCACCACCCGGGACAGGGTTTACGAGCAGTACTTC.

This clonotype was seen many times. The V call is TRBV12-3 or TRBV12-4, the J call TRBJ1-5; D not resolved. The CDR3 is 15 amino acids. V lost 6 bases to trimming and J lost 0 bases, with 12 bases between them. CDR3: CASRYHGDSNQPQHF. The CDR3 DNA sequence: TGTGCCAGCAGGTACCACGGGGATAGCAATCAGCCCCAGCATTTT.